Below are 14 T cell receptor beta chains sequenced from a single sample in a study of T cell responses to AZD1222 COVID-19 vaccine. Data came from immunoSEQ multiplex PCR; TCRdb stores just in-frame clones and leaves some out. The repertoire holds tens of thousands of clones, with approximately 91% as singletons. The sequencing here drew on peripheral blood, taken on day 0 of AZD1222 vaccination. The receptors originated from an adult in good health.

This clone was seen once. The V and J genes are TRBV5-5 and TRBJ1-1; 7 bases line up with TRBD1. Germline lookup yields CDR1 SGHKS and CDR2 YYEKEE (reference sequence). The V segment lost 1 base and the J segment 5 bases; nucleotides outside the gene matches: 14. This CDR3 has 17 residues. CDR3: CASSLIGGNPGGTEAFF. The CDR3 DNA follows: TGTGCCAGCAGCTTGATAGGCGGTAACCCAGGGGGTACTGAAGCTTTCTTT.

The chain employs TRBV7-3 and TRBJ2-1; no clear D. Germline CDR1 SGHTA, CDR2 FQGTGA. The CDR3 has 16 amino acids. Trimming removed 1 base from V and 0 bases from J, with 10 bases in between. The CDR3 region has the DNA TGTGCCAGCAGCTTAAGGGTCCACGGCTCCTACAATGAGCAGTTCTTC. Its protein is CASSLRVHGSYNEQFF. The variable domain in full, with the rest retrieved from reference TRBV7-3 and TRBJ2-1, is GAGVSQTPSNKVTEKGKYVELRCDPISGHTALYWYRQSLGQGPEFLIYFQGTGAADDSGLPNDRFFAVRPEGSVSTLKIQRTERGDSAVYLCASSLRVHGSYNEQFFGPGTRLTVL.

CDR3 in DNA: TGTGCCAGCAGCTCAGGACTGTTTAGCACAGATACGCAGTATTTT. Protein: CASSSGLFSTDTQYF. The V and J genes are TRBV11-3 and TRBJ2-3; perhaps TRBD2 as D (5 bases). CDR3 length: 15 residues. CDR1 and CDR2 from the germline V gene are SGHNT and YENEEA. Deletions cut 4 bases from V and 0 bases from J, with 11 bases between. The full variable domain, its missing parts supplied by reference TRBV11-3 and TRBJ2-3, is EAGVVQSPRYKIIEKKQPVAFWCNPISGHNTLYWYLQNLGQGPELLIRYENEEAVDDSQLPKDRFSAERLKGVDSTLKIQPAELGDSAVYLCASSSGLFSTDTQYFGPGTRLTVL.

This chain links TRBV7-2 with TRBJ1-4, with TRBD1 matching over 8 bases. Trimming removed 6 bases from V and 0 bases from J; junction bases left unmatched: 9. Per the germline V gene, CDR1 is SGHTA and CDR2 is FQGNSA. This CDR3 has 17 amino acids. The CDR3 region has the DNA TGTGCCAGCAGACCTGGACAGGGTCGTCCAACTAATGAAAAACTGTTTTTT. Its translation is CASRPGQGRPTNEKLFF.

The chain has TRBV2 and TRBJ2-7; D uncertain. There are 12 residues in the CDR3. V shed 6 bases and J shed 5 bases, with 11 bases lying between them. Germline V CDR1 and CDR2: SNHLY, FYNNEI. CDR3: CASSSDTHEQYF. CDR3 nucleotide sequence: TGTGCCAGCAGCTCAGACACACACGAGCAGTACTTC.

J is TRBJ1-1 and V is TRBV7-9; maybe TRBD1 (5 bases). The CDR3 has 15 residues. The germline V gene encodes CDR1 SEHNR and CDR2 FQNEAQ (reference sequence). Between the trimmed V and J ends, which lost 2 bases and 3 bases, there was a span of 13 bases. CDR3 loop: CASSLTGPGDTEAFF. The CDR3 bases are TGTGCCAGCAGCTTAACAGGCCCTGGGGACACTGAAGCTTTCTTT. Full variable domain (remainder filled in from reference TRBV7-9 and TRBJ1-1): DTGVSQNPRHKITKRGQNVTFRCDPISEHNRLYWYRQTLGQGPEFLTYFQNEAQLEKSRLLSDRFSAERPKGSFSTLEIQRTEQGDSAMYLCASSLTGPGDTEAFFGQGTRLTVV.

The CDR3 spells CASSLVRGYGYTF. Here the CDR3 DNA reads TGTGCCAGCAGTTTAGTCAGGGGCTATGGCTACACCTTC. The chain is built from TRBV12-3 or TRBV12-4 and TRBJ1-2, with D maybe TRBD1 (6 bases). Trimming removed 1 base from V and 4 bases from J, with 7 bases in between. The CDR3 sequence is 13 residues long.

The chain joins TRBV6-6 to TRBJ2-1; D gene ambiguous. The CDR3 is 14 residues long. V dropped 6 bases and J dropped 3 bases, with 12 bases sitting between them. Germline V gene lookup returns CDR1 MNHNY and CDR2 SVGAGI (reference sequence). The CDR3 sequence: CASSFPTYYNEQFF. CDR3 DNA sequence: TGTGCCAGCAGCTTTCCGACCTACTACAATGAGCAGTTCTTC.

This clone has more than one count but fewer than ten. The chain is built from TRBV7-9 and TRBJ2-2, with D possibly matching TRBD1 (6 bases). Germline lookup yields CDR1 SEHNR and CDR2 FQNEAQ (reference sequence). Trimming cost V 1 base and J 0 bases, with 15 bases left between them. The CDR3 contains 18 residues. The CDR3 loop is CASSLGHRDKANTGELFF. CDR3 sequence (DNA): TGTGCCAGCAGCTTAGGGCACCGGGACAAGGCGAACACCGGGGAGCTGTTTTTT. Supplemented by reference TRBV7-9 and TRBJ2-2, the full variable domain reads DTGVSQNPRHKITKRGQNVTFRCDPISEHNRLYWYRQTLGQGPEFLTYFQNEAQLEKSRLLSDRFSAERPKGSFSTLEIQRTEQGDSAMYLCASSLGHRDKANTGELFFGEGSRLTVL.

The chain joins TRBV6-4 to TRBJ2-1; TRBD2 matches 9 bases. The CDR3 consists of 14 residues. The germline V gene has CDR1 MRHNA and CDR2 SNTAGT. Germline trimming cut 8 bases from V and 5 bases from J; bases unmatched to any gene: 7. CDR3 bases: TGTGCCAGCTCGGCTAGCGGGACTAACAATGAGCAGTTCTTC. Translating it yields CASSASGTNNEQFF.

This chain joins TRBV9 and TRBJ2-5; D is tentatively TRBD1 or TRBD2 (5 bases each). The length of the CDR3 is 13 residues. With 4 bases removed from V and 5 bases from J, the gap between germline ends came to 12 bases. Germline values: CDR1 SGDLS, CDR2 YYNGEE. This CDR3 reads CASSLEGPETQYF. The CDR3 DNA reads TGTGCCAGCAGCCTTGAGGGGCCGGAGACCCAGTACTTC.

The chain combines TRBV6-1 with TRBJ2-2; the D gene is possibly TRBD1 (5 bases). The CDR3 is made up of 15 amino acids. Germline values: CDR1 MNHNS, CDR2 SASEGT. The ends were cut back, 2 bases at V and 3 bases at J, with 10 bases in the middle. CDR3 protein: CASSERRADTGELFF. The DNA of the CDR3 is TGTGCCAGCAGTGAACGCAGGGCGGACACCGGGGAGCTGTTTTTT.

The chain carries TRBV4-2 and TRBJ2-1; 7 bases match TRBD1. J gave up 6 bases and V 3 bases, and 14 bases lay outside the gene matches. Per the germline V gene, CDR1 is LGHNA and CDR2 is YNFKEQ. This CDR3 has 17 residues. CDR3 bases: TGTGCCAGCAGCCACGCATACGGGACAGAAGAGGGCAATGAGCAGTTCTTC. Translating it yields CASSHAYGTEEGNEQFF.

The CDR3 bases are TGTGCCAGCAGCGTAATTGGACTAGCGGGATCATCGGGGGAGACCCAGTACTTC. This encodes CASSVIGLAGSSGETQYF. The V and J genes are TRBV28 and TRBJ2-5; TRBD2 matches at 12 bases. Germline V gene data show CDR1 as MDHEN and CDR2 as SYDVKM. J lost 5 bases, V lost 6 bases, and 16 bases had no gene match. CDR3 length equals 18 residues.